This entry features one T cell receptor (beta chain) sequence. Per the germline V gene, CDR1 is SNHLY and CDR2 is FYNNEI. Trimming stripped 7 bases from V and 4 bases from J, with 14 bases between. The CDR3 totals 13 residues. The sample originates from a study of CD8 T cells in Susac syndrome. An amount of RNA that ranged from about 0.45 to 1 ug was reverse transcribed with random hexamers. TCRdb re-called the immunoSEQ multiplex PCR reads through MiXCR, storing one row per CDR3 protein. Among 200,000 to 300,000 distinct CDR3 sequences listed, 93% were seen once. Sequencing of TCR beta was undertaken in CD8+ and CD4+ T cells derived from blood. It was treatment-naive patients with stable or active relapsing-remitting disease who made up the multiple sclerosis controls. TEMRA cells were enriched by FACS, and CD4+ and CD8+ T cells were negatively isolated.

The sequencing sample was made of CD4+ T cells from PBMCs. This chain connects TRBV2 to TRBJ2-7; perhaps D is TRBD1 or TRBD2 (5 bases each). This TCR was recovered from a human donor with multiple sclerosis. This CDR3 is CASKERGVYEQYF. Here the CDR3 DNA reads TGTGCCAGCAAGGAACGAGGGGTGTACGAGCAGTACTTC.